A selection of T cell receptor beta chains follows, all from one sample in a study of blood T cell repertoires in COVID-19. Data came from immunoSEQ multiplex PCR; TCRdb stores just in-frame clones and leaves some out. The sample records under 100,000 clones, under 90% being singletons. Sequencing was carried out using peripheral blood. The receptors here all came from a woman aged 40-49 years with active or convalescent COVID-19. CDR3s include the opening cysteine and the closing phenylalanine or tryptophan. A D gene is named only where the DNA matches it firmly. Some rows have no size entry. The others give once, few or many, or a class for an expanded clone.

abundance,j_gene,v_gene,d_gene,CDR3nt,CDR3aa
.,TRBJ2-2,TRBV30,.,TGTGCCTGGAGTGTTGGAGGGGCCTTCACCGGGGAGCTGTTTTTT,CAWSVGGAFTGELFF
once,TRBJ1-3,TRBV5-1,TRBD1,TGCGCCAGCAGCGCGGACAGGAGCACCATATATTTT,CASSADRSTIYF
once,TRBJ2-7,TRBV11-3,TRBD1,TGTGCCAGCAGCTTACCGGGACAGGGGGCATACGAGCAGTACTTC,CASSLPGQGAYEQYF
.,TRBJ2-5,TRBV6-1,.,TGTGCCAGCAGTGAAGATCTCATCAGGTCCGTGGACTTC,CASSEDLIRSVDF
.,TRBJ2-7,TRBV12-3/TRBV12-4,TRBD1,TGTGCCAGCGGGACAGCGCGCCACGAGCAGTACTTC,CASGTARHEQYF
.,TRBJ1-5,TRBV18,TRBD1,TGTGCCAGCTCACCGGGACAGGGCAAGGATAGCAATCAGCCCCAGCATTTT,CASSPGQGKDSNQPQHF
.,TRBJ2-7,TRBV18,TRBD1,TGTGCCAGCTCACCATCAGGACAGGGAGCCGAGCAGTACTTC,CASSPSGQGAEQYF
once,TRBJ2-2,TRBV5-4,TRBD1,TGTGCCAGCAGCTTGGCCCCCGGGACAGCCACCGGGGAGCTGTTTTTT,CASSLAPGTATGELFF
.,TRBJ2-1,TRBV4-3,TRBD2,TGCGCCAGCAGCCAAGTAATAACGGGAGGGCCTAACGGCAATGAGCAGTTCTTC,CASSQVITGGPNGNEQFF
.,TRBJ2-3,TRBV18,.,TGTGCCAGCTCCCGGAATAGGGGGCGGGAAGGCACAGATACGCAGTATTTT,CASSRNRGREGTDTQYF
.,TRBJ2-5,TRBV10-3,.,TGTGCCATCGGCCCCCCAGGGGCGGAAGAGACCCAGTACTTC,CAIGPPGAEETQYF
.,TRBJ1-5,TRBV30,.,TGTGCCTGGGCCTATAACCGCAATCAGCCCCAGCATTTT,CAWAYNRNQPQHF
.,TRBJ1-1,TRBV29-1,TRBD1,TGCAGCGCCGGACAGGGGACTCCGAACACTGAAGCTTTCTTT,CSAGQGTPNTEAFF
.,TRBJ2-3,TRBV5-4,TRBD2,TGTGCCAGCAGCCGGCTAGCGGGAGGGACAGATACGCAGTATTTT,CASSRLAGGTDTQYF
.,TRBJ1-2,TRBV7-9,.,TGTGCCAGCAGCTTTCAAATCGATTCGCAGGGGTTTGGCTATGGCTACACCTTC,CASSFQIDSQGFGYGYTF
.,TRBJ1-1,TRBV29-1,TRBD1,TGCAGCGTTGCGTCCGGGACAGGGGAGACTGAAGCTTTCTTT,CSVASGTGETEAFF
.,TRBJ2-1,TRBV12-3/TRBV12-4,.,TGTGCCAGCAGTTTAGGTCATTACAATGAGCAGTTCTTC,CASSLGHYNEQFF
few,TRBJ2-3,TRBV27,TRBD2,TGTGCCAGCAGTTCGCGGGGGGCGCCAGGTGATACGCAGTATTTT,CASSSRGAPGDTQYF
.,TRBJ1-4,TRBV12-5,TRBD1,TGTGCTAGTGGTTGTGGAAAAGGACAGGGGGAAAAACTGTTTTTT,CASGCGKGQGEKLFF
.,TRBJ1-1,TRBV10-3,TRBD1,TGTGCCATCAGTGAAACAGGGGGCGATGAAGCTTTCTTT,CAISETGGDEAFF
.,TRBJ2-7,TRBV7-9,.,TGTGCCAGCAGCTTAGTTCTAGGGAGGCCAAACGAGCAGTACTTC,CASSLVLGRPNEQYF
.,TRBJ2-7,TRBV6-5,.,TGTGCCAGCAGGGAGCAGGGGTCCCACTACGAGCAGTACTTC,CASREQGSHYEQYF
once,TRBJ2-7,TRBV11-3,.,TGTGCCAGCAGCTACTCGATTCTAGCGTTCTCCTACGAGCAGTACTTC,CASSYSILAFSYEQYF
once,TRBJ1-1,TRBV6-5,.,TGTGCCAGCAGTTACATCTTCCCGGGGGAGAAGGCAGCTTTCTTT,CASSYIFPGEKAAFF
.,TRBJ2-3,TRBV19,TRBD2,TGTGCCAGTAGTTGGTGGACTAGGGGCACAGATACGCAGTATTTT,CASSWWTRGTDTQYF
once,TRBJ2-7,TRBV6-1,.,TGTGCCAGCAGTGAAATTTGGGGCGGAACCTACGAGCAGTACTTC,CASSEIWGGTYEQYF
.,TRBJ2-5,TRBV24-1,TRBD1,TGTGCCACCAGTGATTCAGGGGGCGCGAAGACCCAGTACTTC,CATSDSGGAKTQYF
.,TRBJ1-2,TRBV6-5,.,TGTGCCAGCAGAAGAGGCAGCGGCTACACCTTC,CASRRGSGYTF
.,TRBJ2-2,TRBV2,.,TGTGCCAGCAGTGCTAGACAGTCCACCGGGGAGCTGTTTTTT,CASSARQSTGELFF
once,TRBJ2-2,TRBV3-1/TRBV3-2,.,TGTGCCAGCAAAGGGGTTGGCGGGGAGCTGTTTTTT,CASKGVGGELFF
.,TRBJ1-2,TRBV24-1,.,TGTGCCACCAGTGGGGTAAATGGAGACTATGGCTACACCTTC,CATSGVNGDYGYTF
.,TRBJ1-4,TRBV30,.,TGTGCCTGGAGTGTCCTCCGTGAAAAACTGTTTTTT,CAWSVLREKLFF
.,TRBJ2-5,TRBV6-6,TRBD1,TGTGCCAGCAGTTATACAGGGGGTTCAGAGACCCAGTACTTC,CASSYTGGSETQYF
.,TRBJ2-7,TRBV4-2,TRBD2,TGTGCCAGCAGCCAAGAACCTGCTAGCGGGGCCTACGAGCAGTACTTC,CASSQEPASGAYEQYF
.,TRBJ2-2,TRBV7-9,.,TGTGCCAGCAGCTTAGTCGGCGGGTCAACCGGGGAGCTGTTTTTT,CASSLVGGSTGELFF
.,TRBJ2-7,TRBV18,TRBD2,TGTGCCAGCTCACCAATACTAGCGGGACCCTACGAGCAGTACTTC,CASSPILAGPYEQYF
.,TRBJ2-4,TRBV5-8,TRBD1,TGTGCCAGCAGCTATTCGAAGGGGACAGCAAACATTCAGTACTTC,CASSYSKGTANIQYF
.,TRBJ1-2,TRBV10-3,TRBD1,TGTGCCATCACGACAGGGGAGTATGGCTACACCTTC,CAITTGEYGYTF
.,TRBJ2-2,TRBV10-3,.,TGTGCCATCAGTGCTTTGGGGGAGGCCGGGGAGCTGTTTTTT,CAISALGEAGELFF
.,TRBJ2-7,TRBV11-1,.,TGTGCCAGCAGCTTAGGCGGGGTCTACGAGCAGTACTTC,CASSLGGVYEQYF
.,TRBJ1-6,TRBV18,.,TGTGCCAGCTCGCCCACGAGCTCCTATAATTCACCCCTCCACTTT,CASSPTSSYNSPLHF